This entry is about one T cell receptor (beta chain). Its antigen is not identified. Germline values: CDR1 LNHNV, CDR2 YYDKDF (reference sequence). V gave up 0 bases and J gave up 4 bases, with 15 bases separating them. The CDR3 is made up of 17 amino acids. Within Nashville, Tennessee resided all donors, each a Caucasian adult. It was roughly 190 ng DNA, tens of thousands of T cell genomes, that sorted-subset replicate PCRs used. Authors' methods: Filtering was not the same, since immunoSEQ gave junction-only sequences without quality scores. Using immunoSEQ multiplex PCR, the repertoire was profiled, and TCRdb retains in-frame clones only, with some absent. Clonal size and the V and J genes are those of that table, whereas D and trimming came from the DNA. The sample gives about 2.3 million clones, under 95% of which show up once; more than 0.35% is in the top ten. The sample is drawn from a study of shared clonotypes between healthy human individuals. Findings and limits, study-wide: Richness estimates generally favored naive over memory subsets.

The receptor was derived from a man aged 18 to 29 in good health. Some clones in this sample may be carry-over from other donors' samples. V is TRBV15 and J is TRBJ1-4, with D perhaps matching TRBD1 (5 bases). Sequenced input: naive CD4+ T cells from PBMCs. Subset of the sample: CD45RA+ positively selected. The CDR3 bases are TGTGCCACCAGCAGAGATCTAAAGTCAGGGAGTAATGAAAAACTGTTTTTT. Residues: CATSRDLKSGSNEKLFF.